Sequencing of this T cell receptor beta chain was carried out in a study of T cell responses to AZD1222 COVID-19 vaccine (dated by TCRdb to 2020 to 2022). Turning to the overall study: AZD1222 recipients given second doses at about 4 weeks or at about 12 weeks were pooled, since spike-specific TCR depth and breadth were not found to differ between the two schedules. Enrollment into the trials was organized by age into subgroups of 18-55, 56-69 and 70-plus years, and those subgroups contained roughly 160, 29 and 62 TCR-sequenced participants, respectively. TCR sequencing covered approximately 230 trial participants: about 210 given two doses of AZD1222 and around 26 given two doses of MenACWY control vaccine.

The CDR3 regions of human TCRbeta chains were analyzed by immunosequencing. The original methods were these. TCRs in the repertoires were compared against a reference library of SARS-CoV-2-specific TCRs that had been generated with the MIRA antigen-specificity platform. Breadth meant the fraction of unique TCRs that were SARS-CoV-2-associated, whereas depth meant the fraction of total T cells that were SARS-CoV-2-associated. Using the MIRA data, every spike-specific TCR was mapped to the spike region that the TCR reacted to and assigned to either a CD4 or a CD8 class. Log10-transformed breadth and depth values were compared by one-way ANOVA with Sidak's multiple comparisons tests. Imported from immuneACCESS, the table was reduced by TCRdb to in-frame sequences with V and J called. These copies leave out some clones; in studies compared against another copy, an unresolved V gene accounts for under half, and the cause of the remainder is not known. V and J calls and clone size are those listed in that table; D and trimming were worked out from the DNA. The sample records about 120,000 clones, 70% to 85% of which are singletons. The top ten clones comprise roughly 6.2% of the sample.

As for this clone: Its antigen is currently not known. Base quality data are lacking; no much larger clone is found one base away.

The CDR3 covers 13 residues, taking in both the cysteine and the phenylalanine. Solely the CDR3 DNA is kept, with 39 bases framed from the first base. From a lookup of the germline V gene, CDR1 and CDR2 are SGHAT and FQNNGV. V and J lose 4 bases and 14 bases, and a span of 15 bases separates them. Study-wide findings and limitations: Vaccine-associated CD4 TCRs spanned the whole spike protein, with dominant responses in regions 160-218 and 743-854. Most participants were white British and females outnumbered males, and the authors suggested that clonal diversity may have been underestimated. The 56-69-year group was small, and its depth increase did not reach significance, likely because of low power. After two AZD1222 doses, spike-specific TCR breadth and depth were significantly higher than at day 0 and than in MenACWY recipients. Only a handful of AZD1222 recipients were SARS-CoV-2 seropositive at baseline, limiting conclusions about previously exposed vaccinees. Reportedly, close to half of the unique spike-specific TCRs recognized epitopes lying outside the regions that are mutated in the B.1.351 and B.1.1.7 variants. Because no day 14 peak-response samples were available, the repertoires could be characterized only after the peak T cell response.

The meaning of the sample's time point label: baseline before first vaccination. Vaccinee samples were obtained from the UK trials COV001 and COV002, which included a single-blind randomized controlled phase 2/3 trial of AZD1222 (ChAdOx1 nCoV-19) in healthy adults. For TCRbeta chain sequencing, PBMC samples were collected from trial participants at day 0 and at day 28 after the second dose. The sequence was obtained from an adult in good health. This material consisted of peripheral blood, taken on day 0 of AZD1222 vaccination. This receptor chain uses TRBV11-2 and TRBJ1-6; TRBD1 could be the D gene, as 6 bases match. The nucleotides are TGTGCCAGCAGCTCGGACAGCCGGGTCTCCCTCCACTTT. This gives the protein CASSSDSRVSLHF.